These T cell receptor beta chains were read from a single sample in a study of T cells in Graves' hyperthyroidism and ophthalmopathy. TCRdb ran MiXCR on the multiplex PCR reads and lists one entry per CDR3 protein. The sample lists about 550,000 distinct CDR3 sequences, less than 25% occurring once. Input material: blood. The receptors shown here come from a man aged 18 to 30 with Graves' hyperthyroidism. CDR3s include the opening cysteine and the closing phenylalanine or tryptophan. The D gene is left open where the match is weak.

v_call d_call cdr3_aa
TRBV6-5 - CASSYGDGNQPQHF
TRBV29-1 - CSVESRDEQYF
TRBV19 - CASSIFYGRDSYEQYF
TRBV12-3/TRBV12-4 - CASSLWGSSNGYTF
TRBV5-1 TRBD1 CASSSDRGNTGELFF
TRBV19 - CASSSTVNQPQHF
TRBV18 TRBD2 CASSPGTSGADEQYF
TRBV19 - CASSILWAGNTEAFF
TRBV19 TRBD1 CASSITAYRGPNTGELFF
TRBV6-1 - CASSVDHPDYEQYF
TRBV12-3/TRBV12-4 - CASSLRPQPQHF
TRBV5-6 - CASSLAVGADYGYTF
TRBV5-1 TRBD1 CASSSDGTGYYEQYF
TRBV19 - CASSIPQGQPQHF
TRBV30 - CAWRTGNTGELFF
TRBV6-1 - CASSEHTYEQYF
TRBV28 TRBD1 CASRIYRGHYLDTEAFF
TRBV7-6 - CASSLGNRLSYEQYF
TRBV19 - CASSTTYGGEQYF
TRBV29-1 TRBD1 CSVEWDRVGAEAFF
TRBV7-8 TRBD1 CASSSIPRQGYEQYF
TRBV12-3/TRBV12-4 - CASSFGGFWDQPQHF